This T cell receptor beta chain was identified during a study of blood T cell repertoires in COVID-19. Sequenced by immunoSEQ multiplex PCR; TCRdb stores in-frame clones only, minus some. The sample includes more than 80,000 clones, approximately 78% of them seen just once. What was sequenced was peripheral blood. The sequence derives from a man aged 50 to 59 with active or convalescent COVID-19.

The CDR3 nucleotides are TGTGCCAGCAGCCAAGCCTCCGGGTCCTTGGAGACCCAGTACTTC. Its translation is CASSQASGSLETQYF. V and J are TRBV14 and TRBJ2-5, with unresolved D. CDR1 is SGHDN and CDR2 is FVKESK in the germline V gene. The CDR3 sequence is 15 residues long. The V end lost 1 base, the J end lost 5 bases, and 14 bases lay between the germline ends.